This T cell receptor (beta chain) appears in the sequencing data of a study of blood T cell repertoires in COVID-19. Study details: Samples taken during acute and convalescent COVID-19 were collected in the United States, Italy and Spain. Sources were T cells, B-cell-depleted T cells, or PBMCs; the material itself was cDNA or gDNA.

Original handling: For nucleated cells, counts were estimated from reference gene primer amplification. TCRdb's table, derived via immunoSEQ multiplex PCR, lists solely in-frame clones and lacks some. V and J calls plus clone size are reproduced from that table; the DNA served to infer D and trimming. The sample holds about 150,000 clones, approximately 91% seen once. The V and J ends lost 2 bases and 4 bases respectively, with 14 bases between them. Per germline, CDR1 MNHEY and CDR2 SVGAGI. CDR3 size: 15 residues. The TCR comes from a woman in her 70s with acute or convalescent COVID-19. The chain joins TRBV6-5 to TRBJ1-2; tentative D call: TRBD1 (6 bases). Sequencing was performed on peripheral blood. CDR3 sequence reads: CASSYRGGQGYGYTF. CDR3 in DNA: TGTGCCAGCAGTTACCGGGGGGGGCAGGGCTATGGCTACACCTTC.